A selection of T cell receptor beta chains follows, all from one sample in a study of T cell responses to AZD1222 COVID-19 vaccine. Profiled with immunoSEQ multiplex PCR; TCRdb holds only in-frame clones, not every one. The table shows about 100,000 clones, with about nine tenths occurring only once. The material was peripheral blood, obtained on day 0 of AZD1222 vaccination. These TCRs come from an adult in good health. Both conserved end residues are part of each CDR3. The order of the fields is clone size, J gene, CDR3 length, D gene, V gene, CDR3 protein, CDR3 DNA. A D gene is named only where the DNA matches it firmly. The size field is filled for only some rows; it gives once, few, many or a size class.

abundance: -; j_gene: TRBJ2-1; len: 11; d_gene: -; v_gene: TRBV5-8; CDR3aa: CASSFGAKEFF; CDR3nt: TGTGCCAGCAGCTTTGGGGCAAAGGAGTTCTTC
abundance: once; j_gene: TRBJ2-3; len: 16; d_gene: TRBD2; v_gene: TRBV7-2; CDR3aa: CASSPGLVGWADTQYF; CDR3nt: TGTGCCAGCAGTCCTGGACTAGTCGGTTGGGCTGATACGCAGTATTTT
abundance: -; j_gene: TRBJ2-3; len: 12; d_gene: -; v_gene: TRBV29-1; CDR3aa: CSVEGGGLWQYF; CDR3nt: TGCAGCGTTGAAGGGGGGGGCCTCTGGCAGTATTTT
abundance: -; j_gene: TRBJ1-3; len: 13; d_gene: -; v_gene: TRBV7-2; CDR3aa: CASSFLPGNTIYF; CDR3nt: TGTGCCAGCAGCTTTTTACCTGGAAACACCATATATTTT
abundance: once; j_gene: TRBJ2-7; len: 14; d_gene: -; v_gene: TRBV5-4; CDR3aa: CASSPGRGTYEQYF; CDR3nt: TGTGCCAGCAGCCCCGGACGAGGGACCTACGAGCAGTACTTC
abundance: -; j_gene: TRBJ1-1; len: 14; d_gene: TRBD1; v_gene: TRBV7-9; CDR3aa: CASSLETGSTEAFF; CDR3nt: TGTGCCAGCAGCTTAGAGACAGGGAGTACTGAAGCTTTCTTT
abundance: -; j_gene: TRBJ1-4; len: 14; d_gene: TRBD1; v_gene: TRBV19; CDR3aa: CASSRGRWDEKLFF; CDR3nt: TGTGCCAGTTCCAGGGGGCGTTGGGATGAAAAACTGTTTTTT
abundance: -; j_gene: TRBJ1-2; len: 11; d_gene: TRBD1; v_gene: TRBV27; CDR3aa: CATRQGNGYTF; CDR3nt: TGTGCCACCCGACAGGGAAATGGCTACACCTTC
abundance: -; j_gene: TRBJ1-2; len: 14; d_gene: -; v_gene: TRBV5-8; CDR3aa: CASSFQAGNYGYTF; CDR3nt: TGTGCCAGCAGCTTTCAGGCAGGGAACTATGGCTACACCTTC
abundance: -; j_gene: TRBJ2-1; len: 13; d_gene: -; v_gene: TRBV5-1; CDR3aa: CASRLDPNNEQFF; CDR3nt: TGCGCCAGCCGCCTGGATCCGAACAATGAGCAGTTCTTC
abundance: -; j_gene: TRBJ2-1; len: 13; d_gene: -; v_gene: TRBV11-2; CDR3aa: CASSLSRVNEQFF; CDR3nt: TGTGCCAGCAGCTTATCTAGGGTGAATGAGCAGTTCTTC
abundance: -; j_gene: TRBJ1-2; len: 16; d_gene: -; v_gene: TRBV5-1; CDR3aa: CASSLELSRVGYGYTF; CDR3nt: TGCGCCAGCAGCTTGGAGCTTTCCCGGGTAGGCTATGGCTACACCTTC
abundance: -; j_gene: TRBJ1-6; len: 16; d_gene: -; v_gene: TRBV2; CDR3aa: CASSEVVPGFGSPLHF; CDR3nt: TGTGCCAGCAGTGAAGTGGTGCCGGGGTTTGGCTCACCCCTCCACTTT
abundance: -; j_gene: TRBJ1-1; len: 13; d_gene: TRBD1; v_gene: TRBV3-1/TRBV3-2; CDR3aa: CASSLNRDSEAFF; CDR3nt: TGTGCCAGCAGCCTAAACCGGGACAGTGAAGCTTTCTTT
abundance: -; j_gene: TRBJ1-1; len: 11; d_gene: TRBD1; v_gene: TRBV25-1; CDR3aa: CASNDRAAAFF; CDR3nt: TGTGCCAGTAACGACAGGGCGGCAGCTTTCTTT
abundance: -; j_gene: TRBJ2-1; len: 18; d_gene: -; v_gene: TRBV11-3; CDR3aa: CASSLDGSRDSLSNEQFF; CDR3nt: TGTGCCAGCAGCTTAGATGGCTCCCGGGACTCCCTATCCAATGAGCAGTTCTTC
abundance: once; j_gene: TRBJ2-1; len: 18; d_gene: TRBD2; v_gene: TRBV15; CDR3aa: CATSRAGGEGSVYNEQFF; CDR3nt: TGTGCCACCAGCAGGGCGGGGGGCGAGGGGTCGGTGTACAATGAGCAGTTCTTC
abundance: -; j_gene: TRBJ1-1; len: 13; d_gene: -; v_gene: TRBV19; CDR3aa: CASSSNGRGGAFF; CDR3nt: TGTGCCAGTAGTAGTAACGGCCGCGGGGGAGCTTTCTTT
abundance: -; j_gene: TRBJ2-7; len: 15; d_gene: -; v_gene: TRBV6-5; CDR3aa: CASSYSPDSSHEQYF; CDR3nt: TGTGCCAGCAGTTACTCGCCGGACTCGTCCCACGAGCAGTACTTC
abundance: -; j_gene: TRBJ2-7; len: 12; d_gene: -; v_gene: TRBV10-3; CDR3aa: CATQDTAYEQYF; CDR3nt: TGTGCCACACAGGACACAGCCTACGAGCAGTACTTC